These 18 T cell receptor beta chains originate from one sample sequenced in a study of graft-versus-host responses after intestinal transplantation (dated by TCRdb to 2020 to 2022). The library was prepared using the immunoSEQ multiplex PCR assay. TCRdb obtained this table from immuneACCESS and retained in-frame rearrangements with V and J assigned. These tables miss some clones; where compared with another copy, unresolved V genes account for less than half of the shortfall, and the remainder is unexplained. The sample table holds more than 4,000 clones, of which roughly 25% were seen once. The ten largest make up approximately 3.3% of the sample. Taken with the paper, the label for time point translates to: cells obtained before transplantation from donor or recipient. Specimen: alloreactive CD4+ T cells from a mixed lymphocyte reaction culture, collected before transplantation. The cell subset or site label, as the study defines it: CFSE-low proliferating T cells sorted from roughly six-day pre-transplant mixed lymphocyte reaction (GvH or HvG direction). Receptor source: a human patient who was an organ donor for intestinal transplantation.

This clone qualifies as medium-sized (0.01 to 0.1%). The rearrangement links TRBV23-1 to TRBJ1-1; the D is unclear. TRBV23-1 belongs to the ORF category, with a function that is uncertain. V lost 0 bases to trimming and J lost 1 base, with 12 bases between them. The CDR3 length is 16 residues. CDR3 loop: CASSQSTREGNTEAFF. CDR3 coding DNA: TGCGCCAGCAGTCAATCCACAAGGGAGGGGAACACTGAAGCTTTCTTT.

This chain connects TRBV6-1 to TRBJ1-6; 9 bases are shared with TRBD1. Per the germline V gene, CDR1 is MNHNS and CDR2 is SASEGT. The CDR3 extends over 13 amino acids. J was trimmed by 14 bases and V by 7 bases; bases with no gene match: 9. The CDR3 nucleotides are TGTGCCAGCAAGAGGGACAGGGTTCGGACCCTCCACTTT. This translates into CASKRDRVRTLHF.

By its share, this clone is medium-sized (0.01 to 0.1%). The chain carries TRBV5-6 and TRBJ1-4, with TRBD1 as a possible D gene (6 bases). The CDR3 loop spans 15 amino acids. V lost 4 bases and J 8 bases, leaving 18 bases between the germline ends. Germline CDR1 and CDR2: SGHDT and YYEEEE. CDR3 nucleotides: TGTGCCAGCAGCCTGGGACAACCTGGAGGCGAAAAACTGTTTTTT. Translating it yields CASSLGQPGGEKLFF.

This clone is medium-sized in the sample. This rearrangement joins TRBV19 to TRBJ2-6; no reliable D call. Trimming pared 2 bases from V and 4 bases from J, leaving 9 bases between. The CDR3 spans 15 residues. Germline V gene data show CDR1 as LNHDA and CDR2 as SQIVND (reference sequence). The CDR3 here is CASSISRSGANVLTF. The CDR3 DNA follows: TGTGCCAGTAGTATATCTAGGTCCGGGGCCAACGTCCTGACTTTC.

The chain joins TRBV5-1 to TRBJ2-1; 11 bases agree with TRBD1. Unmatched junction bases numbered 8, after V lost 2 bases and J lost 1 base. CDR3 length: 18 residues. Germline lookup yields CDR1 SGHRS and CDR2 YFSETQ. CDR3 region: CASSFGQGASISYNEQFF. CDR3 in DNA: TGCGCCAGCAGCTTCGGACAGGGGGCTTCGATTTCCTACAATGAGCAGTTCTTC.

The chain recombines TRBV15 with TRBJ2-3; D gene uncertain. This CDR3 has 13 residues. Germline CDR1 and CDR2: LNHNV and YYDKDF (reference sequence). V was trimmed by 4 bases and J by 7 bases, leaving 12 bases between them. CDR3 nucleotide sequence: TGTGCCACCAGCAAGCTAGGTCTCCATACGCAGTATTTT. Residues: CATSKLGLHTQYF.

By sample fraction, this clone is medium-sized. V gene TRBV10-2 combines with J gene TRBJ2-3; TRBD2 aligns across 10 bases. Unmatched junction bases numbered 5, after V lost 4 bases and J lost 1 base. Per the germline V gene, CDR1 is WSHSY and CDR2 is SAAADI. The CDR3 is 16 residues long. The CDR3 region has the DNA TGCGCCAGCAGTGTGGGCCTAGCGGGGGGCACAGATACGCAGTATTTT. It is translated as CASSVGLAGGTDTQYF.

CDR3 sequence reads: CASSALAGIPYEQYF. The DNA of the CDR3 is TGTGCCAGCAGCGCTTTAGCGGGAATCCCCTACGAGCAGTACTTC. The rearrangement joins TRBV9 to TRBJ2-7; 8 bases line up with TRBD2. The CDR3 has 15 residues. CDR1 SGDLS and CDR2 YYNGEE come from the germline V gene. V trimming: 3 bases; J trimming: 2 bases; junction bases outside the gene matches: 7.

The rearrangement links TRBV19 to TRBJ2-1; 10 bases fit TRBD2. The V and J ends lost 2 bases and 7 bases, in that order; junction bases with no gene match: 8. The CDR3 is 16 amino acids. Germline V gene sequence: CDR1 LNHDA, CDR2 SQIVND (reference sequence). The CDR3 loop reads CASSIWSGGARNEQFF. The CDR3, as DNA: TGTGCCAGTAGTATATGGAGCGGGGGGGCCCGGAATGAGCAGTTCTTC.

The V call is TRBV19, the J call TRBJ1-3; D may be TRBD1 (6 bases). Deletions cut 6 bases from V and 2 bases from J, with 11 bases between. The CDR3 is 14 residues long. The germline CDR1 and CDR2 sequences are LNHDA and SQIVND (reference sequence). CDR3 DNA: TGTGCCAGTAGACCCCGGACAGCTGGAAACACCATATATTTT. Encoded protein: CASRPRTAGNTIYF.

CDR3 DNA: TGTGCCTGGAGTGGTGAGAATAATGAAAAACTGTTTTTT. It encodes CAWSGENNEKLFF. The chain joins TRBV30 to TRBJ1-4; D is undetermined. The CDR3 runs to 13 residues. Germline V CDR1 and CDR2: GTSNPN, SVGIG (reference sequence). With 1 base removed from V and 4 bases from J, the gap between germline ends came to 7 bases.

This clone was seen a few times. V and J are TRBV6-5 and TRBJ1-1; D is undetermined. CDR1 is MNHEY and CDR2 is SVGAGI in the germline V gene. This CDR3 region has 11 residues. V lost 5 bases to trimming and J lost 11 bases, with 12 bases between them. CDR3 sequence (DNA): TGTGCCAGCAGTGAGGCCATGACCGCTTTCTTT. Amino acid sequence: CASSEAMTAFF.

By sample share, this clone is medium-sized (0.01 to 0.1%). In DNA, the CDR3 is TGTGCCAGCACCGACAGGGACAGGGGTCGAAATGAGCAGTTCTTC. Residues: CASTDRDRGRNEQFF. The gene calls are TRBV25-1 and TRBJ2-1, with TRBD1 identical over 10 bases. CDR1 is MGHDK, CDR2 SYGVNS, per germline. Losses at the gene ends were 7 bases for V and 7 bases for J; bases not matched to a gene: 10. There are 15 residues in the CDR3.

This chain uses TRBV6-6 with TRBJ2-3; a weak D match, TRBD1 (5 bases). The CDR3 covers 12 residues. The germline CDR1 and CDR2 sequences are MNHNY and SVGAGI (reference sequence). The ends were cut back, 6 bases at V and 1 base at J, with 5 bases in the middle. CDR3 DNA: TGTGCCAGCAGCAGGGGCACAGATACGCAGTATTTT. As protein: CASSRGTDTQYF.

The chain recombines TRBV7-3 with TRBJ2-4, with D unclear. Germline CDR1 SGHTA, CDR2 FQGTGA. The CDR3 runs 14 residues. Trimming stripped 1 base from V and 0 bases from J, with 4 bases between. Written as DNA, the CDR3 is TGTGCCAGCAGCTTAAGGAGAGCCAAAAACATTCAGTACTTC. Its translation: CASSLRRAKNIQYF.

V gene TRBV19 combines with J gene TRBJ1-5; D is undetermined. There are 15 residues in the CDR3. Germline V CDR1 and CDR2: LNHDA, SQIVND (reference sequence). V was cut by 6 bases and J by 0 bases, with 12 bases left in between. In DNA form, the CDR3 reads TGTGCCAGTAGGGGAGAGGTGGCTAGCAATCAGCCCCAGCATTTT. Translation gives CASRGEVASNQPQHF.

V gene TRBV5-4 combines with J gene TRBJ2-1, with D perhaps TRBD1 (6 bases). Germline CDR1 reads SGHNT; CDR2 reads YYREEE (reference sequence). The CDR3 extends over 15 amino acids. Trimming cost V 7 bases and J 9 bases, with 23 bases left between them. In DNA form, the CDR3 reads TGTGCCAGCGAAAACAACTTGCTGGGGGCCTCTGAGCAGTTCTTC. Translated: CASENNLLGASEQFF.

This clone showed up just a few times. This rearrangement joins TRBV6-5 to TRBJ2-7; 8 positions agree with TRBD2. Germline CDR1 reads MNHEY; CDR2 reads SVGAGI. V gave up 6 bases and J gave up 1 base; unmatched junction bases: 8. The CDR3 spans 15 residues. The CDR3 DNA reads TGTGCCAGCAGGGAGGGTAGCGGGGCTTCCTACGAGCAGTACTTC. As protein: CASREGSGASYEQYF.